This paragraph covers one T cell receptor (beta chain) sequence. Its target is unknown. The time point here: newly diagnosed GD, antithyroid drugs for less than 3 months. RNA extracted from PBMCs served as the sequencing template. The CDR3 loop spans 14 amino acids. Looked up from germline, CDR1 is SQVTM and CDR2 is ANQGSEA. V lost 3 bases, J lost 4 bases, and 3 bases stayed unmatched. This record comes from a study of regulatory T cells in long-lasting Graves disease. Study results and caveats: Under persistent disease, TRBV28, TRBJ1-2 and TRBJ2-5 were used preferentially. For persistent Graves' patients, TCR diversity was lower than for newly diagnosed ones.

In building TCR beta libraries, iRepertoire HTBI primers were used together with Arm-PCR of CDR3 regions. TCRdb re-called the multiplex PCR reads with MiXCR, one entry per CDR3 protein. The table lists about 420,000 distinct CDR3 sequences, about 16% of them singletons. These data were also filed under a second study, of T cells in Graves' hyperthyroidism and ophthalmopathy.

The origin of this receptor is a woman aged 18-29 years with Graves disease. The material was peripheral blood mononuclear cells (PBMCs), obtained at new diagnosis, from a patient treated with antithyroid drugs. J is TRBJ2-1 and V is TRBV29-1; 10 bases are a match to TRBD1. CDR3 nucleotide sequence: TGCAGCGTTGATGGGACAGGGGCTTACAATGAGCAGTTCTTC. Translated: CSVDGTGAYNEQFF.